What follows describes a single T cell receptor beta chain. Across 24 US areas, participants ranged in age from about 18 to 90 years. Recovered participants had two consecutive negative NP/OP PCR tests, healthcare professional clearance, or symptom resolution. The sample is drawn from a study of blood T cell repertoires in COVID-19. Per the original data handling: From reference gene primer amplification, estimates of nucleated cell counts were derived. Data came from immunoSEQ multiplex PCR; TCRdb stores just in-frame clones and leaves some out. The V and J calls and clone size were taken over from that table, and D and trimming were inferred from the DNA. The sample lists more than 300,000 clones; around 90% were seen once. The source is a woman aged 18 to 35 who had recovered from COVID-19. Sequencing was done on a sample of PBMCs or T cells enriched from blood (not recorded which).

The DNA of the CDR3 is TGTGCCAGAACCCAGGCCAGGGCCCAAGAGACCCAGTACTTC. Encoded protein: CARTQARAQETQYF. The V call is TRBV5-3, the J call TRBJ2-5, with TRBD1 as a possible D gene (5 bases). TRBV5-3 is sorted into the ORF group, with uncertain function. This CDR3 has 14 amino acids. V was clipped by 6 bases and J by 1 base, with 13 bases between them.